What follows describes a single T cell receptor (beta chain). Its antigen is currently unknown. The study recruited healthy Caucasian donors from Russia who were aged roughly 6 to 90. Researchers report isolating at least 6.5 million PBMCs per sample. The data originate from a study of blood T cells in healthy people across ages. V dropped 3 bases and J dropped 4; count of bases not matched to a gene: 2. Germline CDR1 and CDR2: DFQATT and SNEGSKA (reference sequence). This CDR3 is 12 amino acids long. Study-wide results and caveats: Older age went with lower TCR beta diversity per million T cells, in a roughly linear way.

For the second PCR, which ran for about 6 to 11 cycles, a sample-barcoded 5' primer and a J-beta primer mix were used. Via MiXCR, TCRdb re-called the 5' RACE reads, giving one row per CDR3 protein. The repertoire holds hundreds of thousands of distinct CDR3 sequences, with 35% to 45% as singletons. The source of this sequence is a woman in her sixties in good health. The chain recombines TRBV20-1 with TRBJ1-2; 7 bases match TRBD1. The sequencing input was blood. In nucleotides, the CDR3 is TGCAGTGCTAGTTACAGGGGCTATGGCTACACCTTC. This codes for CSASYRGYGYTF.